Listed below are T cell receptor beta chains from one sample, sequenced in a study of T cell responses to AZD1222 COVID-19 vaccine. Method: immunoSEQ multiplex PCR; TCRdb's copy keeps in-frame clones and lacks some. The sample records approximately 140,000 clones, less than 95% being singletons. The sequenced sample was peripheral blood, obtained on day 0 of AZD1222 vaccination. These receptors all stem from an adult in good health. CDR3s include the opening cysteine and the closing phenylalanine or tryptophan. Fields, in order: J gene, V gene, clone size, D gene, CDR3 DNA, CDR3 protein. D genes are given only for firm matches. Rows may omit the clone size; those that give it use once, few, many or a size class.

TRBJ1-1	TRBV6-2/TRBV6-3	-	-	TGTGCCAGCAGTTACTCGAAAAATGAGGTCACTGAAGCTTTCTTT	CASSYSKNEVTEAFF
TRBJ2-3	TRBV18	-	TRBD1	TGTGCCAGCTCCTCTTCCGGGACAGGAGGCACAGATACGCAGTATTTT	CASSSSGTGGTDTQYF
TRBJ1-4	TRBV19	-	-	TGTGCCAGTAGTATAGTTCCCGGCACTAATGAAAAACTGTTTTTT	CASSIVPGTNEKLFF
TRBJ1-4	TRBV5-1	-	-	TGCGCCAGCAGCTTGGCCTCAGGGGCGCCTGGTGAAAAACTGTTTTTT	CASSLASGAPGEKLFF
TRBJ1-4	TRBV18	once	-	TGTGCCAGCTCATCCCGCGCAGAACTAGAAAAACTGTTTTTT	CASSSRAELEKLFF
TRBJ1-1	TRBV19	-	-	TGTGCCAGTAGAGGGGCGGCCACTGAAGCTTTCTTT	CASRGAATEAFF
TRBJ1-1	TRBV10-3	-	-	TGTGCCATCAGTGAACAGGAGAACACTGAAGCTTTCTTT	CAISEQENTEAFF
TRBJ1-2	TRBV7-9	few	-	TGTGCCAGCAGCTTACAGGGTGACTATGGCTACACCTTC	CASSLQGDYGYTF
TRBJ2-2	TRBV6-5	-	-	TGTGCCAGCAGTCTCCGGGGCTCAAACACCGGGGAGCTGTTTTTT	CASSLRGSNTGELFF
TRBJ1-2	TRBV7-9	-	TRBD1	TGTGCCAGCAGCCCAGGGGGGATCGTTTATGGCTACACCTTC	CASSPGGIVYGYTF
TRBJ1-4	TRBV28	-	-	TGTGCCAGCAGCACCTCCTTCGGGGCAACTAATGAAAAACTGTTTTTT	CASSTSFGATNEKLFF
TRBJ1-2	TRBV4-1	-	TRBD1	TGCGCCAGCAGCCAAGATTCGAGACAGGGGGGGATTAAGGGCTACACCTTC	CASSQDSRQGGIKGYTF
TRBJ1-1	TRBV27	-	TRBD1	TGTGCCAGCAGTGCGACAGGGGGCGCGTACACTGAAGCTTTCTTT	CASSATGGAYTEAFF
TRBJ1-4	TRBV13	once	-	TGTGCCAGCAGCTCCTTACAGGGTCCGGGCGAAAAACTGTTTTTT	CASSSLQGPGEKLFF
TRBJ1-1	TRBV6-5	-	-	TGTGCCAGCAGTAGGGGCGGGACAGAAGCTTTCTTT	CASSRGGTEAFF
TRBJ2-5	TRBV5-1	-	TRBD1	TGCGCCAGCAGCTTGGGGGACAGGGATAAGGCCCAGTACTTC	CASSLGDRDKAQYF
TRBJ2-3	TRBV30	-	TRBD2	TGTGCCTGGAGTATGATCGGGACTAACACAGATACGCAGTATTTT	CAWSMIGTNTDTQYF
TRBJ1-5	TRBV30	-	-	TGTGCCTGGAGTGTCCGGTGGGGTCAGCCCCAGCATTTT	CAWSVRWGQPQHF
TRBJ1-5	TRBV5-8	-	TRBD1	TGTGCCAGCAGCTTGTGGACAGGAGGCAATCAGCCCCAGCATTTT	CASSLWTGGNQPQHF
TRBJ1-5	TRBV4-1	-	-	TGCGCCAGCAGCCAAGAGGGGGGGGTTCTAGGGCCCCAGCATTTT	CASSQEGGVLGPQHF
TRBJ1-4	TRBV5-1	-	-	TGCGCCAGCAGACGGGACGTTCTCTGGGATGAAAAACTGTTTTTT	CASRRDVLWDEKLFF
TRBJ1-2	TRBV5-1	-	-	TGCGCCAGCAGCTTGGGACTGACCTATGGCTACACCTTC	CASSLGLTYGYTF
TRBJ1-6	TRBV27	-	TRBD1	TGTGCCAGCAGTTTATATCAACAGGGGGGCAGCTCCTATAATTCACCCCTCCACTTT	CASSLYQQGGSSYNSPLHF
TRBJ1-1	TRBV6-5	-	-	TGTGCCAGCAGACCCTCCAGACGAGACACTGAAGCTTTCTTT	CASRPSRRDTEAFF
TRBJ1-5	TRBV28	-	-	TGTGCCAGCAGTTCCGGGACCCTCGGTAATCAGCCCCAGCATTTT	CASSSGTLGNQPQHF
TRBJ1-1	TRBV4-1	-	-	TGCGCCAGCAGCCAAGCAGTCCATGACCAGAACACTGAAGCTTTCTTT	CASSQAVHDQNTEAFF
TRBJ1-1	TRBV10-3	-	-	TGTGCCATCAGGCCGGGACGAGCCGAGAACACTGAAGCTTTCTTT	CAIRPGRAENTEAFF
TRBJ2-1	TRBV11-3	-	-	TGTGCCAGCAGCTCGCAAGTAAGGGGTTACAATGAGCAGTTCTTC	CASSSQVRGYNEQFF
TRBJ2-6	TRBV25-1	-	-	TGTGCCAGCAGTGAACCTAGGCCTGCTGGGGCCAACGTCCTGACTTTC	CASSEPRPAGANVLTF
TRBJ2-6	TRBV27	-	TRBD1	TGTGCCAGCAACCCGGGACAGGGAAGGACTGGGGCCAACGTCCTGACTTTC	CASNPGQGRTGANVLTF